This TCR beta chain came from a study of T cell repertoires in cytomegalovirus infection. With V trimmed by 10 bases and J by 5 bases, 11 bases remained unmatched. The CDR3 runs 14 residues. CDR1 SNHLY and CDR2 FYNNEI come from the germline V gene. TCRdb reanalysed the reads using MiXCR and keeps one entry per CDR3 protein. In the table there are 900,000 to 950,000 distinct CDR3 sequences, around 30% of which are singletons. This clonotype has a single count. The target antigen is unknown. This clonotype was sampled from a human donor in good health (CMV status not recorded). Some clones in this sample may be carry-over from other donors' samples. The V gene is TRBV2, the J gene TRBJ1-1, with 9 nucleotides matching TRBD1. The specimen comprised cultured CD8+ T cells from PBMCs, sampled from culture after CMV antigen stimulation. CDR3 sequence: CAILRGTGRTEAFF. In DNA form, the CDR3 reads TGTGCCATCTTAAGAGGGACAGGGAGGACTGAAGCTTTCTTT.